The clone carrying this T cell receptor beta chain was detected a few times. Its antigen is unknown. Amplification targeted TCR beta CDR3 regions from RNA transcripts. The HTBI set primed first-round TCR CDR3 RT-PCR. One entry per CDR3 protein, called by TCRdb with MiXCR from the multiplex PCR reads. The sample yields more than 300,000 distinct CDR3 sequences, under 20% seen once. The sample belongs to a study of T cells in Graves' hyperthyroidism and ophthalmopathy. Study context: Peripheral blood collection took place at initial diagnosis, before any treatment. General observations from the study: The model identified upcoming ophthalmopathy a median approximately 6.5 months ahead of onset.

The CDR3 is made up of 14 amino acids. Trimming cost V 6 bases and J 3 bases, with 14 bases left between them. CDR1 is LNHDA, CDR2 SQIVND, per germline (reference sequence). Patients were excluded because of uncontrolled infection, other autoimmune disease, pregnancy or lactation. Extraction of PBMCs used roughly 9.3 ml of fresh peripheral blood. The TCR sequence derives from a man aged 18 to 29 with Graves' ophthalmopathy. Material for sequencing was blood. This chain links TRBV19 with TRBJ1-2; tentatively, D is TRBD1 (6 bases). The CDR3 loop is CASSQDRFDYGYTF. The CDR3 region has the DNA TGTGCCAGTAGCCAAGACAGGTTCGACTATGGCTACACCTTC.